This T cell receptor (beta chain) came from a study of blood T cell repertoires in COVID-19. Sequenced by immunoSEQ multiplex PCR; TCRdb stores in-frame clones only, minus some. The sample gives roughly 380,000 clones, around 87% of which show up once; 1.3% is in the top ten. Germline CDR1 SGHTA, CDR2 FQGNSA. The V and J ends lost 5 bases and 2 bases respectively, with 16 bases between them. The CDR3 has 15 amino acids. The clonotype originates from a young man who had recovered from COVID-19. The rearrangement links TRBV7-2 to TRBJ2-7, with a possible D match to TRBD1 (7 bases). The sequenced material came from PBMCs or T cells enriched from blood (not recorded which). The CDR3 spells CASSQGGHSPYEQYF. In nucleotides, the CDR3 is TGTGCCAGCAGCCAGGGGGGACACTCACCCTACGAGCAGTACTTC.